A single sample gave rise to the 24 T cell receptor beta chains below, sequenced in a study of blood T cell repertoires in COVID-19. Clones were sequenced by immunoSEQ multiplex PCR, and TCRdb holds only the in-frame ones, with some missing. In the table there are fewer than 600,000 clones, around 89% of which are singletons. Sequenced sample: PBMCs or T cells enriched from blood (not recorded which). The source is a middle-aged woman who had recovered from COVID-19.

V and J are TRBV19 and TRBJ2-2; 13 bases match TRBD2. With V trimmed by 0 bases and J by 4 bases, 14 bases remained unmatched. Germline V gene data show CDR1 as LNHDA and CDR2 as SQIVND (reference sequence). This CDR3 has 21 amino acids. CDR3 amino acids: CASSIERPGLAGLGVTGELFF. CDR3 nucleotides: TGTGCCAGTAGTATAGAACGACCGGGACTAGCGGGATTAGGAGTCACCGGGGAGCTGTTTTTT.

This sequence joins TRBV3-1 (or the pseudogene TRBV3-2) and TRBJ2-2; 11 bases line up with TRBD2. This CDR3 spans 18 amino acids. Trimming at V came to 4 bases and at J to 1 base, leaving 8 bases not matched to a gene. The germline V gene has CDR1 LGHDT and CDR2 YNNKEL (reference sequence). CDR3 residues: CASSLGGLAGGNTGELFF. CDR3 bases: TGTGCCAGCAGCCTTGGGGGTCTAGCGGGAGGGAACACCGGGGAGCTGTTTTTT.

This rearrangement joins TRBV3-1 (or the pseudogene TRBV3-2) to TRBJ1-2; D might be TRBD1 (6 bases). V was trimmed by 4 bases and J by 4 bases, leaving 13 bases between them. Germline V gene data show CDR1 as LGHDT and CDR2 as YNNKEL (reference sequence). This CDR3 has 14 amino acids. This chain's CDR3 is CASSPDRLPYGYTF. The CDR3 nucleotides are TGTGCCAGCAGCCCTGACAGGCTCCCCTATGGCTACACCTTC.

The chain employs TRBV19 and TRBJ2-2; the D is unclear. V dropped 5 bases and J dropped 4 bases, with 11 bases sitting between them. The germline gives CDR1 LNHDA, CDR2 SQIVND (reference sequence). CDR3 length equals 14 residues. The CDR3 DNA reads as TGTGCCAGTAGTCCAACCTCGGGCACCGGGGAGCTGTTTTTT. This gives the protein CASSPTSGTGELFF.

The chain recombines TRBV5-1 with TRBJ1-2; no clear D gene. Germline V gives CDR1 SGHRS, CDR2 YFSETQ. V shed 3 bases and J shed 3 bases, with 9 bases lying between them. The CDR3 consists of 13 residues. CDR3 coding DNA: TGCGCCAGCAGCTCAGTTGGAGACTATGGCTACACCTTC. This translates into CASSSVGDYGYTF.

The CDR3 DNA reads TGTGCCAGCAGACCGGGACAGGTTGAAAAACTGTTTTTT. Its translation: CASRPGQVEKLFF. V is TRBV12-3 or TRBV12-4 and J is TRBJ1-4; 8 nucleotides agree with TRBD1. The CDR3 runs to 13 residues. J was trimmed by 7 bases and V by 6 bases; bases with no gene match: 4.

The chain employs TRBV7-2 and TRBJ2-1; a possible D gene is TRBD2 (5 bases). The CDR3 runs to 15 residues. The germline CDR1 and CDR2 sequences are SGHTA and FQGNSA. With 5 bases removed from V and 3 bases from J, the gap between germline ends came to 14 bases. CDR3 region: CASSPLTGNYNEQFF. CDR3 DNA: TGTGCCAGCAGCCCACTGACGGGAAACTACAATGAGCAGTTCTTC. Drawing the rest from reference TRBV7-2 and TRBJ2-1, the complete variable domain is GAGVSQSPSNKVTEKGKDVELRCDPISGHTALYWYRQSLGQGLEFLIYFQGNSAPDKSGLPSDRFSAERTGGSVSTLTIQRTQQEDSAVYLCASSPLTGNYNEQFFGPGTRLTVL.

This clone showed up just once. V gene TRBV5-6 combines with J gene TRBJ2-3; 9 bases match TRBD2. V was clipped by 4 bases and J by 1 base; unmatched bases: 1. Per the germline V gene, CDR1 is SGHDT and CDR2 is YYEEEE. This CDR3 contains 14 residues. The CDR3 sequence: CASSRTSGTDTQYF. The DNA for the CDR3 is TGTGCCAGCAGCCGGACTAGCGGCACAGATACGCAGTATTTT.

The CDR3 loop reads CASSFYSFGQMNYEQYF. CDR3 DNA: TGTGCCAGCAGCTTCTATTCTTTTGGGCAGATGAACTACGAGCAGTACTTC. The V gene is TRBV5-6, the J gene TRBJ2-7, with D unclear. CDR3 length: 17 amino acids. Germline values: CDR1 SGHDT, CDR2 YYEEEE. With 2 bases removed from V and 3 bases from J, the gap between germline ends came to 21 bases.

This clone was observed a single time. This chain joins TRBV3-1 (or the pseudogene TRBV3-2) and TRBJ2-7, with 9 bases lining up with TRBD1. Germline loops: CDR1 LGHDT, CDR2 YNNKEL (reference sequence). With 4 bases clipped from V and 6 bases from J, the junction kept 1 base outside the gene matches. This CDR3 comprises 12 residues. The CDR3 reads CASSLTGGEQYF. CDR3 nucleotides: TGTGCCAGCAGCCTGACAGGGGGCGAGCAGTACTTC.

The CDR3 reads CASSYSSAGWADTQYF. The CDR3 DNA reads TGTGCCAGCAGTTACTCGAGTGCAGGTTGGGCAGATACGCAGTATTTT. This rearrangement joins TRBV6-5 to TRBJ2-3; D call uncertain. The V gene's germline CDR1 is MNHEY and CDR2 SVGAGI. Trimming cost V 0 bases and J 4 bases, with 14 bases left between them. This CDR3 contains 16 residues.

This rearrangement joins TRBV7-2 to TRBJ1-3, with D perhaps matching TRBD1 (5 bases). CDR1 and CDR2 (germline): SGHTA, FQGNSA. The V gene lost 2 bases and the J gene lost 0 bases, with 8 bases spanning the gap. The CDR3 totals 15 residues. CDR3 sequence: CASSLIRGSGNTIYF. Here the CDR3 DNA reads TGTGCCAGCAGCTTAATTAGGGGCTCTGGAAACACCATATATTTT.

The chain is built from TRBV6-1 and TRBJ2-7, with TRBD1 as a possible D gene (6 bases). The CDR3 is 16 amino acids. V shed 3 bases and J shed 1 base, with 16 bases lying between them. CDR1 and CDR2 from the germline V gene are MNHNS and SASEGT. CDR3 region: CASSDEGQQGSYEQYF. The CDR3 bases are TGTGCCAGCAGTGATGAAGGGCAACAGGGTTCCTACGAGCAGTACTTC.

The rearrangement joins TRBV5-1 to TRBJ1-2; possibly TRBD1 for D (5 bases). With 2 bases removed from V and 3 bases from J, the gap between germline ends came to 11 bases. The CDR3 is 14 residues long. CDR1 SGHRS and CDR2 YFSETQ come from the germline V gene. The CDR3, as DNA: TGCGCCAGCAGCTTAGGGGAACAGGACTATGGCTACACCTTC. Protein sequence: CASSLGEQDYGYTF.

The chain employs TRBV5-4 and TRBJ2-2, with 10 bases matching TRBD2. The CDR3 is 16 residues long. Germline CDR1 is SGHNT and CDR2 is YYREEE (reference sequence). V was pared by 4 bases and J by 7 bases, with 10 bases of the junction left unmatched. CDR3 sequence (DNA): TGTGCCAGCAGCACCCAAACTAGCGGGACGGGCGGGGAGCTGTTTTTT. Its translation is CASSTQTSGTGGELFF.

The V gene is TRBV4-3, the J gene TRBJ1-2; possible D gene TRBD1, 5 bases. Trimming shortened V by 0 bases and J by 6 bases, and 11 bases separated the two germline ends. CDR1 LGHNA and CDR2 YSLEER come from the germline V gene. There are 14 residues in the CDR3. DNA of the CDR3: TGCGCCAGCAGCCAAGATATATTCAGGGATGGCTACACCTTC. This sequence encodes CASSQDIFRDGYTF.

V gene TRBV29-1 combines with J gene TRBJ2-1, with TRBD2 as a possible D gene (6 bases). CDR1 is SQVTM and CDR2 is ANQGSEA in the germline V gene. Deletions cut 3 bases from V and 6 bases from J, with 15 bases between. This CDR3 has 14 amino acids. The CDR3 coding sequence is TGCAGCGTTGAGGGGGGATTTTGGATCAATGAGCAGTTCTTC. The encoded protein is CSVEGGFWINEQFF.

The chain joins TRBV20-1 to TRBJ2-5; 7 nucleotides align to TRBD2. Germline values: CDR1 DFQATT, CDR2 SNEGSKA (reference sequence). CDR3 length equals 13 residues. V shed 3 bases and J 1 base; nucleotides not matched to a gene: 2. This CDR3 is CSASRTSQETQYF. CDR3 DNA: TGCAGTGCTAGTAGGACTAGCCAAGAGACCCAGTACTTC.

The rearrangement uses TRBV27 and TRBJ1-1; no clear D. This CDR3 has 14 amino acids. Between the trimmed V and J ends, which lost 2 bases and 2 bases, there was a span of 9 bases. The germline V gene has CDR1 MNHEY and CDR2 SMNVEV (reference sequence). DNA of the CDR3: TGTGCCAGCAGTTTAATCGCGAGAAACACTGAAGCTTTCTTT. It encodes CASSLIARNTEAFF.

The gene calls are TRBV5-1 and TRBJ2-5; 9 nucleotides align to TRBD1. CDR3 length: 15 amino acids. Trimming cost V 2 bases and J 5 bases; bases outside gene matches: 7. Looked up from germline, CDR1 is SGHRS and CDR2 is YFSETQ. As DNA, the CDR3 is TGCGCCAGCAGCTTTGGGACAGGGTCTCATGAGACCCAGTACTTC. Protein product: CASSFGTGSHETQYF.

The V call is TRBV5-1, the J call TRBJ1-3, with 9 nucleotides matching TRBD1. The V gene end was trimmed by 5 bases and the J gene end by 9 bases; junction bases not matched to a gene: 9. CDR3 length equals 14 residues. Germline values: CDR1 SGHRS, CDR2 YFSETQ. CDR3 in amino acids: CASRKGQGEPTIYF. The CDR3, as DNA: TGCGCCAGCAGAAAGGGACAGGGTGAGCCCACCATATATTTT.

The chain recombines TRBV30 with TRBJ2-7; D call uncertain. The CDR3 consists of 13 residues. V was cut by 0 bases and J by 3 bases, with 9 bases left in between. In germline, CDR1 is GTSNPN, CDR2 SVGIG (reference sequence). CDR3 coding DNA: TGTGCCTGGAGTGTAAACAGTTACTACGAGCAGTACTTC. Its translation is CAWSVNSYYEQYF.

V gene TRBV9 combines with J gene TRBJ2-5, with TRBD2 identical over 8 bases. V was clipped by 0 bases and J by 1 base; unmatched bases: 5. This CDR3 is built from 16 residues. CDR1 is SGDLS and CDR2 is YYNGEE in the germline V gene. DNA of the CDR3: TGTGCCAGCAGCGTAGGGCTAGCGGGTGTCCAAGAGACCCAGTACTTC. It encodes CASSVGLAGVQETQYF.

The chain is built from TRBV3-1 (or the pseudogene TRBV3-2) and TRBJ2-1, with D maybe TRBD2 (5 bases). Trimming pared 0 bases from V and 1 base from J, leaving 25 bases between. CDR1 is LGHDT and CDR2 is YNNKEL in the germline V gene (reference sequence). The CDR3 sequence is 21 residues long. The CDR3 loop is CASSQELSGVYGCSSYNEQFF. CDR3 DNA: TGTGCCAGCAGCCAAGAGCTCTCCGGGGTGTATGGTTGTAGTTCCTACAATGAGCAGTTCTTC.